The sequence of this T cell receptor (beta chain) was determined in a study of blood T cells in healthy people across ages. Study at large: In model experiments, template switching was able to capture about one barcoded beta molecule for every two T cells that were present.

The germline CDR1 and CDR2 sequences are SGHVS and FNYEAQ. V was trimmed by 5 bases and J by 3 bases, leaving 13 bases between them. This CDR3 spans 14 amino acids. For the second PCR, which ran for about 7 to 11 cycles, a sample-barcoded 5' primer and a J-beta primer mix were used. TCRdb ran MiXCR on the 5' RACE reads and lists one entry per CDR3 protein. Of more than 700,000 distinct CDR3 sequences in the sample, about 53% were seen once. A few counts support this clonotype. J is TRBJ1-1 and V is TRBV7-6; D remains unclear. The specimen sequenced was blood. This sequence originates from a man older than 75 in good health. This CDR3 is CASSLINLDTEAFF. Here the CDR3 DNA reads TGTGCCAGCAGCCTGATTAATCTAGACACTGAAGCTTTCTTT.